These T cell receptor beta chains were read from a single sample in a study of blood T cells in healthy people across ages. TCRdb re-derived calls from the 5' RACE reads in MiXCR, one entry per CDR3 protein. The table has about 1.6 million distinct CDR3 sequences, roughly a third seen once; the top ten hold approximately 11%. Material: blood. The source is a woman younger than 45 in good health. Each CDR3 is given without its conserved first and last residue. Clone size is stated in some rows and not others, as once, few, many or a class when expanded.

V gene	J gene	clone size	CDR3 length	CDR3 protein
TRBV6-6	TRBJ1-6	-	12	AGRLTEGNSPLH
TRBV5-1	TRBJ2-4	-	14	ASSRDPDEAKNIQY
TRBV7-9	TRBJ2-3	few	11	ASSSMETDTQY
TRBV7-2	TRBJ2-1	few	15	ASSFGGGPSTYNEQF
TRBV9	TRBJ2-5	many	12	ASSVTGVGETQY
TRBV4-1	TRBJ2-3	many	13	ASSRLAGAGGTQY
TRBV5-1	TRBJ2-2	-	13	ASSFSGVNTGELF
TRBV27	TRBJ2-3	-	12	ASESGSNPDTQY
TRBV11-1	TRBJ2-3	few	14	ASSLARTGGLDTQY
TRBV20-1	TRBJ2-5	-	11	SAREWQDETQY
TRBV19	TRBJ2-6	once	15	ASSPWTGESGANVLT
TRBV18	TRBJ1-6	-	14	ASSPLKTGANSPLH
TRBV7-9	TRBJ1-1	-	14	ASSLNQGLGNTEAF
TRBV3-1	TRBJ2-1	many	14	ASSHGLSSGNNEQF
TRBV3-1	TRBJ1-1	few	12	ASAPSRVNTEAF
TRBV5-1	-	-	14	ASSWRQGSLGETQY
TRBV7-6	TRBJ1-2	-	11	ASSSLPGEDYT
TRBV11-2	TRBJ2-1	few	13	ASSMGQGDVNEQF
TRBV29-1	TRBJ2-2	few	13	SVREQGLNTGELF
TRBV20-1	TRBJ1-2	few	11	SAKTVANYGYT
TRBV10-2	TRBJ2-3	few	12	ASGDYLVADTQY
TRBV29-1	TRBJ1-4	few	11	SVEDRGEEKLF
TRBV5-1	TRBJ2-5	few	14	ASSSDPGLSTETQY
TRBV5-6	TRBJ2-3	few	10	ASSPNSGTQY
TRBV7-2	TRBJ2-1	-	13	ASSPMVIADNEQF
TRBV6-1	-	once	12	ASSEGGWNYEQY
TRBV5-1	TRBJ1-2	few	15	ASSLEGQTEMGDGYT
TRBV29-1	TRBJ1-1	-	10	SVGGFDTEAF
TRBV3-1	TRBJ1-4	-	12	ACSLRTGREKLF
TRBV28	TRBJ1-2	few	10	ASRGGGYGYT
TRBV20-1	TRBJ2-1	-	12	SANPGTSYNEQF
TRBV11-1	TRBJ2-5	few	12	ASSRRNKGETQY
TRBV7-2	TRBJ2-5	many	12	ASSLRIALETQY
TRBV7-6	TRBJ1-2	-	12	ASSLAETGYGYT
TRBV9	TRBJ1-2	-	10	ASSHGCAGYT
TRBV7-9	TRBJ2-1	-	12	ASSLLDVSGEQF
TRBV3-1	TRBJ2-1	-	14	ASSQRTSGALNEQF
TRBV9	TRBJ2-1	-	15	ASSSTSGGNGRNEQF
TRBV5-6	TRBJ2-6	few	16	ASRALGGAQAGANVLT
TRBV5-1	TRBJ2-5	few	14	ASSLVPGAHQETQY
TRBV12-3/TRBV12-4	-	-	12	ASSFQGSQETQY
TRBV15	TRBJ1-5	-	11	ATSSYSRQPQH
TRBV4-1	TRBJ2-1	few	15	ASSRRTSGRIYNEQF
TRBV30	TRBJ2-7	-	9	AWSLRYEQY
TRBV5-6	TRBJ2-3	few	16	ASSPTLLAGGRTDTQY
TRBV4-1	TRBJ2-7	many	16	ASSQEGSGGHSSYEQY
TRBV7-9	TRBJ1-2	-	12	ARYPPEAGYGYT
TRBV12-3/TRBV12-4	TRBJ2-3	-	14	ASSLGGLTSTDTQY
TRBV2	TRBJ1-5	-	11	ASSGQGRQPQH
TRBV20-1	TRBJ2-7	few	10	SANGPNYEQY
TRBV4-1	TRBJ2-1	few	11	ASSHTNYNEQF
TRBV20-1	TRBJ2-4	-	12	SAVAPLDRNIQY
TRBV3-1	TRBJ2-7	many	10	ASSSALYEQY